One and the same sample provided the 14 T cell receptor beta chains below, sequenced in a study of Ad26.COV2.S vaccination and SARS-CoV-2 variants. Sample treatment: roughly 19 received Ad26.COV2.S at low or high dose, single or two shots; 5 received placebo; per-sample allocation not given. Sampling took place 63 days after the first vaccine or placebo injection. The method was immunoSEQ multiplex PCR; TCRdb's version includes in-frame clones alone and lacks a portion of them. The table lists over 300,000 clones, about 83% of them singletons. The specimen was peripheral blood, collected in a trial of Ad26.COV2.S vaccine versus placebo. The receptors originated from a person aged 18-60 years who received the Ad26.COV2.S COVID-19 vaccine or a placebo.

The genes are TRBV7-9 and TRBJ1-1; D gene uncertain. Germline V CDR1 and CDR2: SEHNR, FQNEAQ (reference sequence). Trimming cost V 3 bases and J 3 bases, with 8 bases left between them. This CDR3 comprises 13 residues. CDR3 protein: CASSFGGYTEAFF. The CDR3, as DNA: TGTGCCAGCAGCTTCGGCGGGTACACTGAAGCTTTCTTT. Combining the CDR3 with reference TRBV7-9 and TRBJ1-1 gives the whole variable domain DTGVSQNPRHKITKRGQNVTFRCDPISEHNRLYWYRQTLGQGPEFLTYFQNEAQLEKSRLLSDRFSAERPKGSFSTLEIQRTEQGDSAMYLCASSFGGYTEAFFGQGTRLTVV.

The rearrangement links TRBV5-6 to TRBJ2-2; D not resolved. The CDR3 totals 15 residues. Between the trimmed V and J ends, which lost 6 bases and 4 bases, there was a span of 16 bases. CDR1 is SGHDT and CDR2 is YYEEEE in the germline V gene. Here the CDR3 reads CASTPRRRITGELFF. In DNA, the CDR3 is TGTGCCAGCACCCCTCGGCGAAGGATCACCGGGGAGCTGTTTTTT.

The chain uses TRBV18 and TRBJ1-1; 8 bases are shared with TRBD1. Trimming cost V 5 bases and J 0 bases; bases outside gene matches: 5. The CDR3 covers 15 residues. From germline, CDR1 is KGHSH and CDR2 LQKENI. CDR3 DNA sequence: TGTGCCAGCTCAGTAACAGGGGGTATGAACACTGAAGCTTTCTTT. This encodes CASSVTGGMNTEAFF. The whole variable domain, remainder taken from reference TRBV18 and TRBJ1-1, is NAGVMQNPRHLVRRRGQEARLRCSPMKGHSHVYWYRQLPEEGLKFMVYLQKENIIDESGMPKERFSAEFPKEGPSILRIQQVVRGDSAAYFCASSVTGGMNTEAFFGQGTRLTVV.

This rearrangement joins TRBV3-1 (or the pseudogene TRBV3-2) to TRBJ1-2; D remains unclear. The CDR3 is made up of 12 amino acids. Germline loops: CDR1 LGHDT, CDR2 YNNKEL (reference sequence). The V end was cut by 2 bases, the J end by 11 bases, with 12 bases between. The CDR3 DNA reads TGTGCCAGCAGCCAATTCCGCCAGGAGTACACCTTC. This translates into CASSQFRQEYTF.

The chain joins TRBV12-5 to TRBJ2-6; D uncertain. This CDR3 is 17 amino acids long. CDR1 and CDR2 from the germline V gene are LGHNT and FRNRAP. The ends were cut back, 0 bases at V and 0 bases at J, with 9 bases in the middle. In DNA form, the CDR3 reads TGTGCTAGTGGTTTGGTACGGTGGGGCTCTGGGGCCAACGTCCTGACTTTC. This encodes CASGLVRWGSGANVLTF.

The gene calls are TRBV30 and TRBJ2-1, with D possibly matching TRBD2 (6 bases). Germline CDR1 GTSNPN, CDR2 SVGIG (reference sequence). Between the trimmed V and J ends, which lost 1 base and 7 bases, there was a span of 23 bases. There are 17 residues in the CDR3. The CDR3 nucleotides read TGTGCCTGGAGTGACCCGTGGCGGGGCATTGATGGGAATGAGCAGTTCTTC. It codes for CAWSDPWRGIDGNEQFF.

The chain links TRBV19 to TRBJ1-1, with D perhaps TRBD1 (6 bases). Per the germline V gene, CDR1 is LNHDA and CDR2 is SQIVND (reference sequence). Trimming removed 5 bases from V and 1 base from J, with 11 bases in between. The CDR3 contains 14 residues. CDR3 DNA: TGTGCCAGTAGTTACACAGGGTGGAACACTGAAGCTTTCTTT. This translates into CASSYTGWNTEAFF.

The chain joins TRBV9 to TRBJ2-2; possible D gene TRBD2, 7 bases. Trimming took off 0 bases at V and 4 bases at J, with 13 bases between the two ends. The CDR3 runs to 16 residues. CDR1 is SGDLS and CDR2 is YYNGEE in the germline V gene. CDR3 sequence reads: CASSVVAGALTGELFF. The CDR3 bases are TGTGCCAGCAGCGTAGTTGCGGGGGCCCTCACCGGGGAGCTGTTTTTT. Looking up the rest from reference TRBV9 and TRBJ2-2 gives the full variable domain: DSGVTQTPKHLITATGQRVTLRCSPRSGDLSVYWYQQSLDQGLQFLIQYYNGEERAKGNILERFSAQQFPDLHSELNLSSLELGDSALYFCASSVVAGALTGELFFGEGSRLTVL.

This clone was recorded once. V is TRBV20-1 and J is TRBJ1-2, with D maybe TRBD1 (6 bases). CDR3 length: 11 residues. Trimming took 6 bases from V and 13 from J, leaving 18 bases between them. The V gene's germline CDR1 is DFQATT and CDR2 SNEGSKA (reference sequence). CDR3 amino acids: CSALGAGSPTF. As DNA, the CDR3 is TGCAGTGCCCTGGGGGCCGGCAGTCCCACCTTC.

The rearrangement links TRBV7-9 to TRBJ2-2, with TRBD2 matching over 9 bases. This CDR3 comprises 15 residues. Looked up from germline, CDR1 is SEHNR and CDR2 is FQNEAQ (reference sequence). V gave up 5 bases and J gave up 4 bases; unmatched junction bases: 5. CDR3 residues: CASSDSGGPTGELFF. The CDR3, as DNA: TGTGCCAGCAGCGATAGCGGGGGACCCACCGGGGAGCTGTTTTTT.

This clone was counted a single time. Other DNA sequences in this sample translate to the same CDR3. CDR3 sequence: CATSRDLATDTQYF. The CDR3 coding sequence is TGTGCCACCAGCAGAGATCTAGCAACAGATACGCAGTATTTT. The chain links TRBV15 to TRBJ2-3; D perhaps matches TRBD2 (5 bases). V was shortened by 0 bases and J by 3 bases, with 7 bases between the two germline ends. Germline CDR1 and CDR2: LNHNV and YYDKDF (reference sequence). The CDR3 is 14 residues long.

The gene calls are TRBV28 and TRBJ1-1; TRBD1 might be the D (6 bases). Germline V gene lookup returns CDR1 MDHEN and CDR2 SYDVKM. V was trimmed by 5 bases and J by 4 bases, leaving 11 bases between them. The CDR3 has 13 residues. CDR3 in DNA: TGTGCCAGCAGTGTAGACAGGCGCACTGAAGCTTTCTTT. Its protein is CASSVDRRTEAFF.

CDR3 residues: CASSYSGQDLRYGYTF. CDR3 DNA: TGTGCCAGCAGTTACAGCGGACAGGACCTACGGTATGGCTACACCTTC. The chain has TRBV6-5 and TRBJ1-2, with TRBD1 matching 7 bases. CDR1 and CDR2 (germline): MNHEY, SVGAGI. The CDR3 runs 16 residues. V lost 2 bases, J lost 5 bases, and 11 bases stayed unmatched.

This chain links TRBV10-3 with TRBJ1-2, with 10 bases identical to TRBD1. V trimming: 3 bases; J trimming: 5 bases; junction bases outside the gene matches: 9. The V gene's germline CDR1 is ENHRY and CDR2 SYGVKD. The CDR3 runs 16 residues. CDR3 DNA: TGTGCCATCAGTGATTCCGGGACAGGGGCGGCATATGGCTACACCTTC. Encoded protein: CAISDSGTGAAYGYTF.